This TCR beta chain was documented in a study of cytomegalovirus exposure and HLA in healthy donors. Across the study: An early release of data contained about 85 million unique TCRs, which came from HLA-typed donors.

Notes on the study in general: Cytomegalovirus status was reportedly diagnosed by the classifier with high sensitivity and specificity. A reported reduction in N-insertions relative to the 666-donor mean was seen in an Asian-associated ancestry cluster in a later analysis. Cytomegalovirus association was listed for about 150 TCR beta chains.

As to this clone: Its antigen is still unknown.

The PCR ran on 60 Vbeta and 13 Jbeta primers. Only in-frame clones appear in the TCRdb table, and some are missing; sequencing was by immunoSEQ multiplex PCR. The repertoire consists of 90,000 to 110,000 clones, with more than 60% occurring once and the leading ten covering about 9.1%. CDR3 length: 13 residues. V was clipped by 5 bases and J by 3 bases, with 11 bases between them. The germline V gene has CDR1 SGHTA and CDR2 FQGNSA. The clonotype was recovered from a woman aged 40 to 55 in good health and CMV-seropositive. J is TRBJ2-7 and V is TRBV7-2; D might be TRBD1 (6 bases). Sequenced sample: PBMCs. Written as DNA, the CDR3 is TGTGCCAGCAGCCAGGGGTATGACTACGAGCAGTACTTC. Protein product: CASSQGYDYEQYF.